This section outlines one T cell receptor beta chain sequence together with its context. As yet, its antigen is unknown. The entry originates in a study of shared clonotypes between healthy human individuals. Overall study: There were three CD4 naive, three CD4 memory, two CD8 naive and one CD8 memory plates per donor. Study-level results: Relative to clonotypes present in all four donors, those not shared had lower generation probabilities.

V lost 6 bases and J 5 bases, leaving 16 bases between the germline ends. Germline loops: CDR1 MDHEN, CDR2 SYDVKM. The CDR3 covers 14 residues. Profiled with immunoSEQ multiplex PCR; TCRdb holds only in-frame clones, not every one. The repertoire includes approximately 2,300,000 clones, less than 95% of them detected once, and 0.37% sits in the top ten. In the CD4+ fraction, cells were divided into CD45RA+ naive and CD45RA-negative memory subsets. The sequenced sample was naive CD4+ T cells from PBMCs. Subset meaning: CD45RA+ positively selected. This TCR was sampled from a man younger than 30 in good health. Some clones in this sample may be carry-over from other donors' samples. The chain employs TRBV28 and TRBJ1-2; D gene unclear. CDR3: CASSPSQVRYGYTF. DNA for the CDR3: TGTGCCAGCAGCCCGAGCCAGGTCCGGTATGGCTACACCTTC.